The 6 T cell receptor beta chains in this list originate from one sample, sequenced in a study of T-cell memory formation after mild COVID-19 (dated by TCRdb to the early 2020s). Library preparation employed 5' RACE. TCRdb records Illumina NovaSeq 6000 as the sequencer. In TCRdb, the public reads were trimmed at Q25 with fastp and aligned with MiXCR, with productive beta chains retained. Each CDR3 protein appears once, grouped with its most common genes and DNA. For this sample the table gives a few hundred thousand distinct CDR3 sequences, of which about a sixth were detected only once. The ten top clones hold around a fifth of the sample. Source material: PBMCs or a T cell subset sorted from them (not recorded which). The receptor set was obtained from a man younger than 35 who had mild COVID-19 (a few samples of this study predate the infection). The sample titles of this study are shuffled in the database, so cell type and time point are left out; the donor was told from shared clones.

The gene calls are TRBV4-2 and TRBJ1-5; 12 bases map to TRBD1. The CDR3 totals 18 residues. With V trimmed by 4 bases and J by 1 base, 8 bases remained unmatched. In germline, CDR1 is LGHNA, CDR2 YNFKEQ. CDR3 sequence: CASSLTGTGGASNQPQHF. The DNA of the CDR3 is TGTGCCAGCAGCCTGACCGGGACAGGGGGCGCGAGCAATCAGCCCCAGCATTTT.

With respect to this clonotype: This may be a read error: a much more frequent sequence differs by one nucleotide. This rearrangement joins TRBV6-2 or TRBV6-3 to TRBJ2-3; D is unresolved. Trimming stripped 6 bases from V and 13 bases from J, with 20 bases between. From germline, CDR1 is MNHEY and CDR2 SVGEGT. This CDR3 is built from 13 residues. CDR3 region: CASSRRNGPPEYF. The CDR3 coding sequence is TGTGCCAGCAGCCGAAGAAACGGGCCCCCAGAGTATTTT.

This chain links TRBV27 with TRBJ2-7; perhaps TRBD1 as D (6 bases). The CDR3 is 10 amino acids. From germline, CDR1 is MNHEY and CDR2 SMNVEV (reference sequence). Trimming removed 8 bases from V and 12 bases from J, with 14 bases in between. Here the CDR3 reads CASGLGRGYF. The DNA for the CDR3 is TGTGCCAGCGGCCTGGGCAGGGGGTACTTC.

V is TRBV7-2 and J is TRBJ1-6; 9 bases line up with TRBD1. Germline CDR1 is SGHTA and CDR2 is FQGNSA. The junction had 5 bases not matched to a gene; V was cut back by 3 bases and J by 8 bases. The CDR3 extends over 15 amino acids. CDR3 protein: CASSFPRDRDSPLHF. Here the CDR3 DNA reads TGTGCCAGCAGCTTCCCCCGGGACAGGGATTCACCCCTCCACTTT.

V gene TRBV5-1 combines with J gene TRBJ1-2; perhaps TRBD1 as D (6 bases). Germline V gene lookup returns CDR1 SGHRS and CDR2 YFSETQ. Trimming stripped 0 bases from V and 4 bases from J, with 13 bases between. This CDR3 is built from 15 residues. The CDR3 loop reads CASSLEGQGSYGYTF. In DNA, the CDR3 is TGCGCCAGCAGCTTGGAGGGGCAGGGGAGCTATGGCTACACCTTC.

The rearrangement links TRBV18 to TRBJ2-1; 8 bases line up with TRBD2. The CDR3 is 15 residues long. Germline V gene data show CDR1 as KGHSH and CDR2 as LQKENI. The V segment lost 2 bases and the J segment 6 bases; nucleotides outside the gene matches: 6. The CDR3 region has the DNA TGTGCCAGCTCACCAGCGAGCGGGGGTGTCAATGAGCAGTTCTTC. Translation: CASSPASGGVNEQFF.